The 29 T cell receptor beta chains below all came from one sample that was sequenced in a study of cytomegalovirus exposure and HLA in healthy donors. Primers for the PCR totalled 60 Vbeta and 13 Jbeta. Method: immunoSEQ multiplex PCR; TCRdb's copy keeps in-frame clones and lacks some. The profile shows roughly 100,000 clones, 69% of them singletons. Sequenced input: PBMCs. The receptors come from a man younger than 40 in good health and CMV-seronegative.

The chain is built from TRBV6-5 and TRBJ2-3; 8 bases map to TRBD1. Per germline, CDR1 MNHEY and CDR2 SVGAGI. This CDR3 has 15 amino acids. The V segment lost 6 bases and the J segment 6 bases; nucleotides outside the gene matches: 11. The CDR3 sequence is CASRSIGTGSDTQYF. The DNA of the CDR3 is TGTGCCAGCAGGTCAATAGGGACAGGCTCGGATACGCAGTATTTT.

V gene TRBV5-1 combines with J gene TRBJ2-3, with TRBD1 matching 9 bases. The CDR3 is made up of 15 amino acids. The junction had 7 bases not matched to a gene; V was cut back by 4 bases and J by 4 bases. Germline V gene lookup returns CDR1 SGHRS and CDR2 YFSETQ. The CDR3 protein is CASSHRTGEADTQYF. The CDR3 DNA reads TGCGCCAGCAGCCACCGGACAGGGGAGGCAGATACGCAGTATTTT.

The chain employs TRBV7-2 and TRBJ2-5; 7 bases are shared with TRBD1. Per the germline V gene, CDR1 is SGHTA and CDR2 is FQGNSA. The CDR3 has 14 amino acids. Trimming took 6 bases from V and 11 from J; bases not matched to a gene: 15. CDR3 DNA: TGTGCCAGCAGGGAACAGGGGCGTCTGGGGGAGCAGTACTTC. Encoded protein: CASREQGRLGEQYF.

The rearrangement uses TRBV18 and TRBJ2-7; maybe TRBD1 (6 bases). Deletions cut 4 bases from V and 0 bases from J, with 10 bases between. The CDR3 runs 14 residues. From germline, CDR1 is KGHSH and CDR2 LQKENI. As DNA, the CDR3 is TGTGCCAGCTCACTTCGACAGGCCTCCTACGAGCAGTACTTC. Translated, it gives CASSLRQASYEQYF.

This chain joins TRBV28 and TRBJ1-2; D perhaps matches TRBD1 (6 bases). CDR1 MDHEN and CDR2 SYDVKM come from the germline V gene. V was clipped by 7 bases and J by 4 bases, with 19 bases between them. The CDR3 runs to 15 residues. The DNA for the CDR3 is TGTGCCAGCAACCCGACAGGCAGGATGATCTATGGCTACACCTTC. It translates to CASNPTGRMIYGYTF.

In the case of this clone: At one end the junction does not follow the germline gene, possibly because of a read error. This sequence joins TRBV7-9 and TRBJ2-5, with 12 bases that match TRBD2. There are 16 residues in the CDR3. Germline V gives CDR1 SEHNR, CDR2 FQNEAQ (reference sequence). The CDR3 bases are TGTTCCAGCAGCCCGAGACTAGCGGGAGATCGAGAGACCCAGTACTTC. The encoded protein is CSSSPRLAGDRETQYF.

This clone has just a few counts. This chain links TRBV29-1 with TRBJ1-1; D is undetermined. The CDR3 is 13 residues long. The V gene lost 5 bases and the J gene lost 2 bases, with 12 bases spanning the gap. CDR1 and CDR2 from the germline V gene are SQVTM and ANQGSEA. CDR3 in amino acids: CSVRRTLNTEAFF. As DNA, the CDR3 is TGCAGCGTTCGGAGGACGCTTAACACTGAAGCTTTCTTT.

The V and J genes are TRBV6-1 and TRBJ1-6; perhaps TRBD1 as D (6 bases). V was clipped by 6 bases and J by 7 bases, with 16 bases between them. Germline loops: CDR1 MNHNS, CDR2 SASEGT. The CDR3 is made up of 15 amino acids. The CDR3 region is CASRQRTAENSPLHF. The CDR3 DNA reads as TGTGCCAGCAGACAAAGGACAGCGGAAAATTCACCCCTCCACTTT.

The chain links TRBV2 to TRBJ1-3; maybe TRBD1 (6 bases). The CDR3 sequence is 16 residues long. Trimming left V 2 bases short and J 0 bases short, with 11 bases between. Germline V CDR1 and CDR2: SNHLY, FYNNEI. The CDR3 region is CASSERRGYSGNTIYF. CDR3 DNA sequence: TGTGCCAGCAGTGAAAGAAGGGGGTACTCTGGAAACACCATATATTTT.

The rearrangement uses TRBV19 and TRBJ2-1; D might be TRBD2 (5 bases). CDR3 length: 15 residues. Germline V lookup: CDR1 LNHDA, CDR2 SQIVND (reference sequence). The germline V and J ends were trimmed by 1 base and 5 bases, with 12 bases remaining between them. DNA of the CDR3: TGTGCCAGTAGTATAGCCTTCCGGGATAACAATGAGCAGTTCTTC. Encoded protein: CASSIAFRDNNEQFF.

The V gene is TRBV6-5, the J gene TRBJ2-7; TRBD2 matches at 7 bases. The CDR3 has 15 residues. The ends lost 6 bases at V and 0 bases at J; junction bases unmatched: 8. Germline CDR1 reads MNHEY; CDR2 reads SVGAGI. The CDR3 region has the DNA TGTGCCAGCAGATCCCTAGCGGTAAGCTCCTACGAGCAGTACTTC. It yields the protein CASRSLAVSSYEQYF.

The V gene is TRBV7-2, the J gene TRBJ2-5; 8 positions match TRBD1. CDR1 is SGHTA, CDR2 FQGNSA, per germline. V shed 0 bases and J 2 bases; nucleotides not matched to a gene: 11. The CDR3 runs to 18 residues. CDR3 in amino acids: CASSLALSRGLMQETQYF. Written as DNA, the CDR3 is TGTGCCAGCAGCTTAGCGCTGAGCAGGGGGCTTATGCAAGAGACCCAGTACTTC.

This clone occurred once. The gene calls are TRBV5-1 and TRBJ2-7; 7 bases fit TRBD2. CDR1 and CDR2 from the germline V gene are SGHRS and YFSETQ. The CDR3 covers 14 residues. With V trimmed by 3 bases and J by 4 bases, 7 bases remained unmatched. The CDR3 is CASSYSGGPYEQYF. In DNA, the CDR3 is TGCGCCAGCAGCTATTCGGGAGGTCCATACGAGCAGTACTTC.

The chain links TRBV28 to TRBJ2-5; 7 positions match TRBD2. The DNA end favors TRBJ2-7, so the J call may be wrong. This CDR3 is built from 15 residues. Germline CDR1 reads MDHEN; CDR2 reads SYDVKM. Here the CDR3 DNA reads TGTGCCAGCAGTTTATCAGGGACGGGAGGTGTCGAGCAGTACTTC. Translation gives CASSLSGTGGVEQYF.

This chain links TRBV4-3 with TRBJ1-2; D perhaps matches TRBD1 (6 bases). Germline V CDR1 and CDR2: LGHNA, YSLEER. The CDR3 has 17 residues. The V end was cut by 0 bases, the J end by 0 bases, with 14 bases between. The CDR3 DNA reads TGCGCCAGCAGCCAAGATATAGAGAGGGGGTCTAACTATGGCTACACCTTC. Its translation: CASSQDIERGSNYGYTF.

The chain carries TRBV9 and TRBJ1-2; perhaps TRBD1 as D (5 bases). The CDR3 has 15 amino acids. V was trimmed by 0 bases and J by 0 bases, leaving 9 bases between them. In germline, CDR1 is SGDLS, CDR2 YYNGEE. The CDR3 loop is CASSVEWGANYGYTF. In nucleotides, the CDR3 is TGTGCCAGCAGCGTAGAATGGGGGGCTAACTATGGCTACACCTTC.

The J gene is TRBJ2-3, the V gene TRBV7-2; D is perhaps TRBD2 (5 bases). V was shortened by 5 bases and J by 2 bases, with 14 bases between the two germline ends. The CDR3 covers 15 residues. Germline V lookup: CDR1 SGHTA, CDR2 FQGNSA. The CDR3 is CASSRSSTNTDTQYF. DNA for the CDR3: TGTGCCAGCAGCCGCTCTAGCACCAACACAGATACGCAGTATTTT.

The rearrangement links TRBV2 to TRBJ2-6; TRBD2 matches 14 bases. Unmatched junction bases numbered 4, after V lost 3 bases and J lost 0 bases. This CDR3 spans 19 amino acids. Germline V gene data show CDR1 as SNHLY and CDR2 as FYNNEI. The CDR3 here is CASSEPTSGRASGANVLTF. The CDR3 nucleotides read TGTGCCAGCAGTGAGCCGACTAGCGGGAGGGCCTCTGGGGCCAACGTCCTGACTTTC. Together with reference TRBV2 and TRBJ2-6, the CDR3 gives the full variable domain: EPEVTQTPSHQVTQMGQEVILRCVPISNHLYFYWYRQILGQKVEFLVSFYNNEISEKSEIFDDQFSVERPDGSNFTLKIRSTKLEDSAMYFCASSEPTSGRASGANVLTFGAGSRLTVL.

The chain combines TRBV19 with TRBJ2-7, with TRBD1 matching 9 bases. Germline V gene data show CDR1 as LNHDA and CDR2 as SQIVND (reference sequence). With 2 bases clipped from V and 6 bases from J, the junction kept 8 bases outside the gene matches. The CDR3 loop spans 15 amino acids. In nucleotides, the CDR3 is TGTGCCAGTAGTATACTCGGACAGGGGAGGTCCGAGCAGTACTTC. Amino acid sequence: CASSILGQGRSEQYF.

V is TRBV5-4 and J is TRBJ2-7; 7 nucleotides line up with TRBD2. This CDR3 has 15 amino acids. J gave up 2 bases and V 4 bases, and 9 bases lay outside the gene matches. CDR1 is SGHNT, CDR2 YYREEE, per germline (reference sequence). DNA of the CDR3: TGTGCCAGCAGCGGGGAGGGACCCGAACCCTACGAGCAGTACTTC. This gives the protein CASSGEGPEPYEQYF. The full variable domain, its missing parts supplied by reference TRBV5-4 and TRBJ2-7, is ETGVTQSPTHLIKTRGQQVTLRCSSQSGHNTVSWYQQALGQGPQFIFQYYREEENGRGNFPPRFSGLQFPNYSSELNVNALELDDSALYLCASSGEGPEPYEQYFGPGTRLTVT.

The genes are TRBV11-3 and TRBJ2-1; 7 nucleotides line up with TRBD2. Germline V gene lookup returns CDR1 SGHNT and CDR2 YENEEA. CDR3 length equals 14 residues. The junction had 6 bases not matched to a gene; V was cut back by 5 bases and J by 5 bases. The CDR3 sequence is CASSRPLADNEQFF. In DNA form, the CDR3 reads TGTGCCAGCAGCCGACCTCTAGCGGACAATGAGCAGTTCTTC.

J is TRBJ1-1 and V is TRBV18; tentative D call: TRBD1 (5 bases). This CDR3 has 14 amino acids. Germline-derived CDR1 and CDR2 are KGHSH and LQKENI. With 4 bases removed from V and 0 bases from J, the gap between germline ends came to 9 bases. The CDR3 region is CASSHRGMNTEAFF. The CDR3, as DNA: TGTGCCAGCTCACATAGGGGAATGAACACTGAAGCTTTCTTT.

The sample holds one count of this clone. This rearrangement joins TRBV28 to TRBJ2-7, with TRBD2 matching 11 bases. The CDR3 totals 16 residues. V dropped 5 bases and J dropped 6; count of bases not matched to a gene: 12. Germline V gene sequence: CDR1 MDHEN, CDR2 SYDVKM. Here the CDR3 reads CASSRGLAGSLSEQYF. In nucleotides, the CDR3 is TGTGCCAGCAGTCGTGGACTAGCGGGCTCTCTATCCGAGCAGTACTTC.

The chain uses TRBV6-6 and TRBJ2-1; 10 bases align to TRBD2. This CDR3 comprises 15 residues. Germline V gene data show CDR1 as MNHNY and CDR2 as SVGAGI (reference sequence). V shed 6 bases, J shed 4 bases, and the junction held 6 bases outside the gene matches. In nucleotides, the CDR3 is TGTGCCAGCAGACTAGCGGGGTCGGAATACAATGAGCAGTTCTTC. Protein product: CASRLAGSEYNEQFF.

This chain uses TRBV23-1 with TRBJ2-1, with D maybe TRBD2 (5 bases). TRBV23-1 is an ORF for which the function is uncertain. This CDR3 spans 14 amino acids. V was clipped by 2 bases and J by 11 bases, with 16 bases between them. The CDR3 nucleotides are TGCGCCAGCAGTCAACCGCCGGGTGGGGAGAAGCAGTTCTTC. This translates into CASSQPPGGEKQFF.

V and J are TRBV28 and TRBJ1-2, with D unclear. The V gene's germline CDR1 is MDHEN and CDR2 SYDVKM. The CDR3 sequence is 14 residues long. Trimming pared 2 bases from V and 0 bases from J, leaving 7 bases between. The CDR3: CASSLQRSNYGYTF. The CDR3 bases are TGTGCCAGCAGTTTACAGAGGTCTAACTATGGCTACACCTTC.

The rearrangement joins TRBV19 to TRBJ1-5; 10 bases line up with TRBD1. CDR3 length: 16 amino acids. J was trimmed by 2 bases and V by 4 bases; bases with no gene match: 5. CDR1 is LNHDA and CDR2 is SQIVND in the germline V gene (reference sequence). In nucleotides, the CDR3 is TGTGCCAGTAGTAGGGACAGGGGAGTGGGCAATCAGCCCCAGCATTTT. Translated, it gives CASSRDRGVGNQPQHF.

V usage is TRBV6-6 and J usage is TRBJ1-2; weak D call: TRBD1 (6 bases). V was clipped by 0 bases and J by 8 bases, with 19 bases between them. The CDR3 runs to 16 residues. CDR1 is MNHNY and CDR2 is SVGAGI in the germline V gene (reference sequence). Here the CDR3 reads CASSYSTGPPPLGYTF. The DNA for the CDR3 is TGTGCCAGCAGTTACTCAACAGGGCCCCCTCCCCTCGGCTACACCTTC.

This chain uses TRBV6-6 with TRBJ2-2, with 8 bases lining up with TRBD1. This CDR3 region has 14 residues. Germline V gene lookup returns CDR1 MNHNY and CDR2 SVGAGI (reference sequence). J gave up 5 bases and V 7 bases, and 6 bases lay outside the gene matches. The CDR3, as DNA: TGTGCCAGCAAGACAGGGGTAGAAACCGGGGAGCTGTTTTTT. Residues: CASKTGVETGELFF.